The subject of this entry is one TCR beta chain. Its antigen is unidentified. This entry belongs to a study of Ad26.COV2.S vaccination and SARS-CoV-2 variants. Study overall: Among those in the COV1001 Ad26.COV2.S trial arm was the donor.

Findings and caveats of the study: In TCR breadth and depth analyses, total T cell responses may have been underestimated.

The CDR3 extends over 15 amino acids. The V gene's germline CDR1 is MNHEY and CDR2 SMNVEV (reference sequence). V was trimmed by 7 bases and J by 8 bases, leaving 23 bases between them. As for treatment: about 20 received Ad26.COV2.S at low or high dose, single or two shots; five or six received placebo; per-sample allocation not given. It was on day 63 after the first vaccine or placebo injection that samples were taken. Cohort 1b enrolled adults aged 18-55 years in Boston. Ad26.COV2.S expressed prefusion-stabilized spike from the original Wuhan strain. Method: immunoSEQ multiplex PCR; TCRdb's copy keeps in-frame clones and lacks some. The sample consists of some 390,000 clones, roughly nine tenths of them appearing once.

The sample consisted of peripheral blood, taken in a trial of Ad26.COV2.S vaccine versus placebo. This TCR was sampled from a person between 18 and 60 years old who received the Ad26.COV2.S COVID-19 vaccine or a placebo. This chain joins TRBV27 and TRBJ1-2; tentatively, D is TRBD1 (5 bases). The CDR3 reads CASTPRGGAGSGYTF. CDR3 bases: TGTGCCAGCACCCCTCGGGGTGGGGCAGGGTCAGGCTACACCTTC.